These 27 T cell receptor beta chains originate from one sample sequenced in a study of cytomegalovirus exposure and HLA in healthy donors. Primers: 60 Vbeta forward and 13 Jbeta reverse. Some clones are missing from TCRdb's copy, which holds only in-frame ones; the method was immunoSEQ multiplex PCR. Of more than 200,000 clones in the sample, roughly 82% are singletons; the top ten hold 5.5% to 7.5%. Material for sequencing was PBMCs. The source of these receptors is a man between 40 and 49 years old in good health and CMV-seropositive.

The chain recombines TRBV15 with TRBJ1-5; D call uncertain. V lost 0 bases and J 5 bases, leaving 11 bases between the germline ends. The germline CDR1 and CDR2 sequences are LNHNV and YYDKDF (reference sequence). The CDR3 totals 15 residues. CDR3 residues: CATSREGAWDQPQHF. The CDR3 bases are TGTGCCACCAGCAGAGAGGGCGCCTGGGATCAGCCCCAGCATTTT. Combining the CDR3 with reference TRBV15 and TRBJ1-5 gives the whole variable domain DAMVIQNPRYQVTQFGKPVTLSCSQTLNHNVMYWYQQKSSQAPKLLFHYYDKDFNNEADTPDNFQSRRPNTSFCFLDIRSPGLGDTAMYLCATSREGAWDQPQHFGDGTRLSIL.

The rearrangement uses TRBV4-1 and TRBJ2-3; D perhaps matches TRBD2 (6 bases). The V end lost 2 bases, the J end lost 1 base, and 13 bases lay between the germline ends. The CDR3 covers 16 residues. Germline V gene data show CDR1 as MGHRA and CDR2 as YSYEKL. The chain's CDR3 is CASSQIAAVGTDTQYF. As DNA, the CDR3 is TGCGCCAGCAGCCAAATAGCGGCTGTCGGCACAGATACGCAGTATTTT.

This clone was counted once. For the CDR3, the DNA is TGCGCCAGCAGCTTGGTTCCAGGGGGAGGCTCTGGGGCCAACGTCCTGACTTTC. Translating gives CASSLVPGGGSGANVLTF. The chain has TRBV5-1 and TRBJ2-6; possibly TRBD1 for D (7 bases). The CDR3 consists of 18 residues. From germline, CDR1 is SGHRS and CDR2 YFSETQ. V dropped 0 bases and J dropped 0 bases, with 13 bases sitting between them.

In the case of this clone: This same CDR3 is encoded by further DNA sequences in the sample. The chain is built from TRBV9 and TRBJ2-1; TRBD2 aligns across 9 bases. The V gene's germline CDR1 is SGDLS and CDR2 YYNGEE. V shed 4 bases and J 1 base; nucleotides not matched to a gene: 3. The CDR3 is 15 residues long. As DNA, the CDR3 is TGTGCCAGCAGCATGACTAGCGGTTCCTACAATGAGCAGTTCTTC. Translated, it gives CASSMTSGSYNEQFF.

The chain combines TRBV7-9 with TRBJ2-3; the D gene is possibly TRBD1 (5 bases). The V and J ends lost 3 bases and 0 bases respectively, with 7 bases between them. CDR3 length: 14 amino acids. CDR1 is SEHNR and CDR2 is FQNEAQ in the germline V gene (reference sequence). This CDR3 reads CASSLGQSTDTQYF. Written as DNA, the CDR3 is TGTGCCAGCAGCTTGGGGCAGAGCACAGATACGCAGTATTTT.

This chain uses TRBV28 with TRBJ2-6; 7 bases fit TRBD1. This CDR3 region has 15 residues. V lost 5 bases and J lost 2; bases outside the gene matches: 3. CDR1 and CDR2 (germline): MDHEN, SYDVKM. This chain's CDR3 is CASSPGTAGANVLTF. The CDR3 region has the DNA TGTGCCAGCAGTCCTGGGACAGCTGGGGCCAACGTCCTGACTTTC.

CDR3 residues: CASRETRGPNTDTQYF. DNA for the CDR3: TGCGCCAGCAGGGAAACCAGGGGGCCCAACACAGATACGCAGTATTTT. The chain has TRBV5-1 and TRBJ2-3, with 8 nucleotides matching TRBD1. The CDR3 runs 16 residues. The germline V gene encodes CDR1 SGHRS and CDR2 YFSETQ. V was clipped by 5 bases and J by 2 bases; unmatched bases: 10.

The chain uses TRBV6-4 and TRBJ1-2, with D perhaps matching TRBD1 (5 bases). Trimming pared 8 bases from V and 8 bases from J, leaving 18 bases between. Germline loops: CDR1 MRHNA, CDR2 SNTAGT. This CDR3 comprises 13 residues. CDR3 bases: TGTGCCAGCGCAGGGTTTGCTCTGAAGGGCTACACCTTC. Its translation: CASAGFALKGYTF.

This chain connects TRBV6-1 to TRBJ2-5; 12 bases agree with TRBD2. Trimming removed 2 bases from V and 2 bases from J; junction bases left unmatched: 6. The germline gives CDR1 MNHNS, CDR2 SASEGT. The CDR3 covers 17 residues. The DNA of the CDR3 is TGTGCCAGCAGTGAAATGGGGACTAGCGGGTTTCAAGAGACCCAGTACTTC. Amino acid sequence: CASSEMGTSGFQETQYF.

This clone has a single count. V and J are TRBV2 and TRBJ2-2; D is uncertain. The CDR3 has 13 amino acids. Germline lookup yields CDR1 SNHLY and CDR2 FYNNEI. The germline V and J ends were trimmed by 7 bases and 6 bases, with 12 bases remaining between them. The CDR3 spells CASIVGGPGELFF. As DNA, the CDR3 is TGTGCCAGCATAGTTGGTGGTCCCGGGGAGCTGTTTTTT.

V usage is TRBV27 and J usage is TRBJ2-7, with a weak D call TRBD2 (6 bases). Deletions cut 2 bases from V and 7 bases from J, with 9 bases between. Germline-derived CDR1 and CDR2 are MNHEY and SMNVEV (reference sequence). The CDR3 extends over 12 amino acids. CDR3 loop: CASSLPGEEQYF. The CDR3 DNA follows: TGTGCCAGCAGTTTACCGGGGGAGGAGCAGTACTTC.

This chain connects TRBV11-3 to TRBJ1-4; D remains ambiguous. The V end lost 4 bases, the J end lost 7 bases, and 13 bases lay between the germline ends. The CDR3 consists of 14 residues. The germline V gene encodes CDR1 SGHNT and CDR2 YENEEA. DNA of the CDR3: TGTGCCAGCAGCTCCGACCCTCGAGGTGAAAAACTGTTTTTT. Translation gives CASSSDPRGEKLFF.

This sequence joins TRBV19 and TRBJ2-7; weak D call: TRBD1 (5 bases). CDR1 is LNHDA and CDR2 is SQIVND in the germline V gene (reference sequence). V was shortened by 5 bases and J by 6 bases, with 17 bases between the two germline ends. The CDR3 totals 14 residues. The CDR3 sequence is CASSPAPPGREQYF. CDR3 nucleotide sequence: TGTGCCAGTAGTCCCGCCCCGCCAGGGCGCGAGCAGTACTTC.

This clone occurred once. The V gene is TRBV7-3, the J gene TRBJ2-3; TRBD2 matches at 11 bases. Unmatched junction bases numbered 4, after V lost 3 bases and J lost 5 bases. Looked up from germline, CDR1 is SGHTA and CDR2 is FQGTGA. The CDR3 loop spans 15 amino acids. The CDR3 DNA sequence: TGTGCCAGCAGCTTTAGCGGGAGGGCCGGAGATACGCAGTATTTT. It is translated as CASSFSGRAGDTQYF.

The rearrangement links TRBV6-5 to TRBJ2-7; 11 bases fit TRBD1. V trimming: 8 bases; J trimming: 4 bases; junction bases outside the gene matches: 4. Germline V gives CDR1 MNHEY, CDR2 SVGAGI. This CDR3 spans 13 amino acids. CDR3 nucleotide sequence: TGTGCCAGCGGGGGACAGGGGGGTTACGAGCAGTACTTC. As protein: CASGGQGGYEQYF.

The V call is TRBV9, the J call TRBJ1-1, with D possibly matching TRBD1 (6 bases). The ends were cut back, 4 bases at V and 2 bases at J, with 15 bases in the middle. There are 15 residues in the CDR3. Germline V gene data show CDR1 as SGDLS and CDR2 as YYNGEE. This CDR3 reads CASSPTRGGNTEAFF. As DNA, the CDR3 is TGTGCCAGCAGCCCCACCAGAGGGGGAAACACTGAAGCTTTCTTT.

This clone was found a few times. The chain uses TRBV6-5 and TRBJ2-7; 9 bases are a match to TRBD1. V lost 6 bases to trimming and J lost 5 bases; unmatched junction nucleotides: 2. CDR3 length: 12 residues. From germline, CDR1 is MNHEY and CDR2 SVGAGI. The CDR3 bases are TGTGCCAGCAGGCGGACAGGGGACGAGCAGTACGTC. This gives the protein CASRRTGDEQYV.

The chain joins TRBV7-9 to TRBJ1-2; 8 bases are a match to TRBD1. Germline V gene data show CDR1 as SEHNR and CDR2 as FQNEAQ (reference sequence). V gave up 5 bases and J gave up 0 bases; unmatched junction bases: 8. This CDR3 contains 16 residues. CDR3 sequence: CASSRQGTNPNYGYTF. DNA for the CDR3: TGTGCCAGCAGCCGACAGGGGACCAACCCTAACTATGGCTACACCTTC.

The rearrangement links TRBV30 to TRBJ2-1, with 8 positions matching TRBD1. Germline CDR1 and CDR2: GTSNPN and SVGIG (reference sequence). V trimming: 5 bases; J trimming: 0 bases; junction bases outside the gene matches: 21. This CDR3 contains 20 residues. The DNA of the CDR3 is TGTGCCTGGTTGAACAGGGGGAACCGGGCTGGAGGTAGCTCCTACAATGAGCAGTTCTTC. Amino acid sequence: CAWLNRGNRAGGSSYNEQFF.

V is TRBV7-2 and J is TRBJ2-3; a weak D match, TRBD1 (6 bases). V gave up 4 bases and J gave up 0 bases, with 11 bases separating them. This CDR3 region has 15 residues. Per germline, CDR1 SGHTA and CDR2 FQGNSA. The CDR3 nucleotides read TGTGCCAGCAGCTCACAGGGCTTTAGCACAGATACGCAGTATTTT. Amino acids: CASSSQGFSTDTQYF. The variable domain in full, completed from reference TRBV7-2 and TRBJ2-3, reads GAGVSQSPSNKVTEKGKDVELRCDPISGHTALYWYRQSLGQGLEFLIYFQGNSAPDKSGLPSDRFSAERTGGSVSTLTIQRTQQEDSAVYLCASSSQGFSTDTQYFGPGTRLTVL.

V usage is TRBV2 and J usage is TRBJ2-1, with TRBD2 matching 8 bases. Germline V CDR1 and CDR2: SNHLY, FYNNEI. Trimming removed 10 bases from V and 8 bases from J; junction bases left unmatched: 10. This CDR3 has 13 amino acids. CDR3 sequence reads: CANRGGRGDEQFF. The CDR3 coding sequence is TGTGCCAACCGGGGGGGCCGAGGCGATGAGCAGTTCTTC. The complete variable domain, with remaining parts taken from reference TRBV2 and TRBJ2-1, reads EPEVTQTPSHQVTQMGQEVILRCVPISNHLYFYWYRQILGQKVEFLVSFYNNEISEKSEIFDDQFSVERPDGSNFTLKIRSTKLEDSAMYFCANRGGRGDEQFFGPGTRLTVL.

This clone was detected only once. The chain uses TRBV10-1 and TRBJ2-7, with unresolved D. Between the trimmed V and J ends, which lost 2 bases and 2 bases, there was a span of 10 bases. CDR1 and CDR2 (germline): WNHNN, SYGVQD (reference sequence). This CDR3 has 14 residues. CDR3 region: CASSEEPATYEQYF. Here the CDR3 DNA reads TGCGCCAGCAGTGAGGAGCCAGCGACCTACGAGCAGTACTTC.

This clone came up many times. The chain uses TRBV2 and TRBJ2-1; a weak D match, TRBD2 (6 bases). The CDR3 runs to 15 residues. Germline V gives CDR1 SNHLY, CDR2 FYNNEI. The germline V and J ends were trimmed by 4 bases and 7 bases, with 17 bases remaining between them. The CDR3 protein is CASSAPGLPSNEQFF. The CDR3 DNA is TGTGCCAGCAGTGCCCCGGGACTGCCTTCGAATGAGCAGTTCTTC.

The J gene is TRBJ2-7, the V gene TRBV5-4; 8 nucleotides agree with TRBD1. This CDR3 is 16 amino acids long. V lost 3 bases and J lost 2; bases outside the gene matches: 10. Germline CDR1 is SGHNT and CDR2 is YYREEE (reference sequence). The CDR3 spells CASSSTGTGFTYEQYV. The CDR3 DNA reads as TGTGCCAGCAGCTCCACCGGGACAGGCTTCACCTACGAGCAGTACGTC.

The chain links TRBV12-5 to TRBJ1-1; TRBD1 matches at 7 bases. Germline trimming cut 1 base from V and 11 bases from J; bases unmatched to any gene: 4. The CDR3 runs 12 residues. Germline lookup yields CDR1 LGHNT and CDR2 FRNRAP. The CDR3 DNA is TGTGCTAGTGGTTTGGGACAGGGTAGGGCTTTCTTT. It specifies CASGLGQGRAFF.

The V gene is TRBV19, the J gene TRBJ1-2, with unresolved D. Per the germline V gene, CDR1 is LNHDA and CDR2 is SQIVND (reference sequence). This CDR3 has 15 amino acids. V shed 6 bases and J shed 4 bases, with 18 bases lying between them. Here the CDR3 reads CASRDGKRSSYGYTF. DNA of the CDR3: TGTGCCAGTAGGGACGGGAAGAGAAGTAGCTATGGCTACACCTTC.

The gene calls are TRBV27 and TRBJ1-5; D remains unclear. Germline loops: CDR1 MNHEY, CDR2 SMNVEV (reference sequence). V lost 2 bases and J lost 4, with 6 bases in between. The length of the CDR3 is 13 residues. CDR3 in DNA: TGTGCCAGCAGTTTAGCAGTAAATCAGCCCCAGCATTTT. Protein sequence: CASSLAVNQPQHF.